This T cell receptor beta chain was sequenced in a study of blood T cell repertoires in COVID-19. In germline, CDR1 is MNHEY, CDR2 SVGAGI. The CDR3 loop spans 15 amino acids. The ends were cut back, 4 bases at V and 4 bases at J, with 14 bases in the middle. Libraries were prepared by immunoSEQ multiplex PCR; TCRdb keeps only in-frame clonotypes and omits some of them. The table lists about 130,000 clones, less than 90% of them singletons. Input material: PBMCs or T cells enriched from blood (not recorded which). The chain recombines TRBV6-5 with TRBJ1-3, with D maybe TRBD1 (5 bases). This receptor was taken from a woman aged 50 to 65 who had recovered from COVID-19. CDR3 coding DNA: TGTGCCAGCAGTTTGGACACCGGACCCGGAAACACCATATATTTT. It codes for CASSLDTGPGNTIYF.